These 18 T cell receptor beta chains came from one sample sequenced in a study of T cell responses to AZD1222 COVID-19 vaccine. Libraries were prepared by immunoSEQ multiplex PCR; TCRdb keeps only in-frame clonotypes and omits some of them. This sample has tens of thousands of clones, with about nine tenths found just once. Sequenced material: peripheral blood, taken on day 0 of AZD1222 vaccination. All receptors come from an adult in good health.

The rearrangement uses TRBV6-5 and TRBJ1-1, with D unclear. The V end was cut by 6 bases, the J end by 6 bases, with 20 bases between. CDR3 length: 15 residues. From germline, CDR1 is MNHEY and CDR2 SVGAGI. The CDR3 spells CASSQSDYKRAEAFF. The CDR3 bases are TGTGCCAGCAGCCAATCGGACTACAAGAGGGCTGAAGCTTTCTTT.

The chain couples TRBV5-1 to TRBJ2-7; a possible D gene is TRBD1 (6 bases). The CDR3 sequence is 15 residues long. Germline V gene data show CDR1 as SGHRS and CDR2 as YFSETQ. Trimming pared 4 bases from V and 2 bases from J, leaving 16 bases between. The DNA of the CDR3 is TGCGCCAGCAGCCTTAACACAGGGTCCCCCTACGAGCAGTACTTC. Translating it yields CASSLNTGSPYEQYF.

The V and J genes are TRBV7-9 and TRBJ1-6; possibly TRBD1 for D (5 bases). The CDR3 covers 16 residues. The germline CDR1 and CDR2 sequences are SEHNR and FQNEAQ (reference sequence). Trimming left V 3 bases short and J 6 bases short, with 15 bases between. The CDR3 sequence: CASSLDLGVINSPLHF. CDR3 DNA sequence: TGTGCCAGCAGCTTGGACCTGGGGGTAATTAATTCACCCCTCCACTTT.

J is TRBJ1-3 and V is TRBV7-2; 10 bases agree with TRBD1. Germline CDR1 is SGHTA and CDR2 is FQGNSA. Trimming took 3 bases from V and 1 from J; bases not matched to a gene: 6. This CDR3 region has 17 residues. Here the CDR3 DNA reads TGTGCCAGCAGCTTGGAGTCGGGACAGGGGTCTGGAAACACCATATATTTT. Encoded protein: CASSLESGQGSGNTIYF.

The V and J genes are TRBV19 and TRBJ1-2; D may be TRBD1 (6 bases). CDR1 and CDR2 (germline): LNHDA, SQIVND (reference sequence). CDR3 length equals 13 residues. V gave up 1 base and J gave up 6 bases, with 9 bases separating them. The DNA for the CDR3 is TGTGCCAGTAGTATAGGGGACATGGATGGCTACACCTTC. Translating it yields CASSIGDMDGYTF.

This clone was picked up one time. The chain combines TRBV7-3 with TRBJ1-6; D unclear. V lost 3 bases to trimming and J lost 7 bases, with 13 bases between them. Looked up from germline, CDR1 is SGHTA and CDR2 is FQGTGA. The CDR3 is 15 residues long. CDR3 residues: CASSFGGLGNSPLHF. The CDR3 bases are TGTGCCAGCAGCTTCGGAGGGCTTGGGAATTCACCCCTCCACTTT.

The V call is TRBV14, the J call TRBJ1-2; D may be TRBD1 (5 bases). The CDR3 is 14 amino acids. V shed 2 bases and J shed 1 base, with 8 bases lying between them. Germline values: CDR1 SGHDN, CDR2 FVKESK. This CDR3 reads CASSQQTVNYGYTF. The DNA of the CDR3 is TGTGCCAGCAGCCAACAGACAGTTAACTATGGCTACACCTTC. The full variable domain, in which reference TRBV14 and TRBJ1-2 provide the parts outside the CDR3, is EAGVTQFPSHSVIEKGQTVTLRCDPISGHDNLYWYRRVMGKEIKFLLHFVKESKQDESGMPNNRFLAERTGGTYSTLKVQPAELEDSGVYFCASSQQTVNYGYTFGSGTRLTVV.

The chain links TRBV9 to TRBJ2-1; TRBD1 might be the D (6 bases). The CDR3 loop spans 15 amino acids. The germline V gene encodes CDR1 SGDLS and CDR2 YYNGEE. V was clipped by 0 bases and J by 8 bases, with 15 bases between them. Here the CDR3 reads CASSVVGTSVDEQFF. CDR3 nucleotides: TGTGCCAGCAGCGTAGTGGGGACAAGTGTCGATGAGCAGTTCTTC. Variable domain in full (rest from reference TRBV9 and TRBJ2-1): DSGVTQTPKHLITATGQRVTLRCSPRSGDLSVYWYQQSLDQGLQFLIQYYNGEERAKGNILERFSAQQFPDLHSELNLSSLELGDSALYFCASSVVGTSVDEQFFGPGTRLTVL.

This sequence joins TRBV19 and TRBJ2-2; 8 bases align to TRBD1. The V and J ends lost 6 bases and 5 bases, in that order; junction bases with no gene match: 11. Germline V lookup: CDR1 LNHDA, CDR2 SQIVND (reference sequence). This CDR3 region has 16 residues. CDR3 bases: TGTGCCAGTAGCTACCCCGGACAGGGAAGAACCGGGGAGCTGTTTTTT. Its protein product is CASSYPGQGRTGELFF.

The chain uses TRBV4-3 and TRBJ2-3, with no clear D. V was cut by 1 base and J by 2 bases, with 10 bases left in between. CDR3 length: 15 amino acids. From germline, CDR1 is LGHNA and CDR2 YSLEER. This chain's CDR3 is CASSQGIGITDTQYF. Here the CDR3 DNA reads TGCGCCAGCAGCCAAGGGATAGGGATCACAGATACGCAGTATTTT.

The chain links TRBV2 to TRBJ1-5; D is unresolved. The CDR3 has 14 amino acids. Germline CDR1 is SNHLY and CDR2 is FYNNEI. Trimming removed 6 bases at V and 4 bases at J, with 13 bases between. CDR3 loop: CASRGNAENQPQHF. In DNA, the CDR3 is TGTGCCAGCAGGGGGAACGCGGAAAATCAGCCCCAGCATTTT.

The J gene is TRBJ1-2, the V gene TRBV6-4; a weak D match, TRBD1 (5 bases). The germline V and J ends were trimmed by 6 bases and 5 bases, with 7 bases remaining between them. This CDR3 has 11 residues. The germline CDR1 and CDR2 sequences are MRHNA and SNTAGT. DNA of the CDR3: TGTGCCAGCAGACCAGGGTATGGCTACACCTTC. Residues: CASRPGYGYTF.

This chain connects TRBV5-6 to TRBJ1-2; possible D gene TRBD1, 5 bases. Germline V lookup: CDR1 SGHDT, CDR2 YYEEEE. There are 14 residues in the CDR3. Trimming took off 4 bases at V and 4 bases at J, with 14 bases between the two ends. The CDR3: CASSPGGVSYGYTF. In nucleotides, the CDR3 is TGTGCCAGCAGCCCGGGAGGGGTTTCCTATGGCTACACCTTC.

CDR3 sequence: CASSVTGTGDTGELFF. The CDR3 nucleotides read TGTGCCAGCAGCGTAACCGGGACAGGGGACACCGGGGAGCTGTTTTTT. The chain couples TRBV9 to TRBJ2-2, with 10 bases lining up with TRBD1. The ends lost 1 base at V and 3 bases at J; junction bases unmatched: 3. The germline CDR1 and CDR2 sequences are SGDLS and YYNGEE. CDR3 length: 16 residues.

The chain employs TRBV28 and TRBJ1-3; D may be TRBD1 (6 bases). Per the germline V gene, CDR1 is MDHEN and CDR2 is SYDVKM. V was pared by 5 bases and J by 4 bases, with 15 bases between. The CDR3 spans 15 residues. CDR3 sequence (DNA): TGTGCCAGCAGTATCCCCGCAGGGGTAGGAAACACCATATATTTT. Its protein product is CASSIPAGVGNTIYF.

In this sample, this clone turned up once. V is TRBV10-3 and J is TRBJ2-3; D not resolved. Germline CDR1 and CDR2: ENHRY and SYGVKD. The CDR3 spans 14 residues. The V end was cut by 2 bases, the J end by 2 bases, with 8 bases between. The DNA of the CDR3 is TGTGCCATCAGTGAGAGGGCCTCCACAGATACGCAGTATTTT. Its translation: CAISERASTDTQYF.

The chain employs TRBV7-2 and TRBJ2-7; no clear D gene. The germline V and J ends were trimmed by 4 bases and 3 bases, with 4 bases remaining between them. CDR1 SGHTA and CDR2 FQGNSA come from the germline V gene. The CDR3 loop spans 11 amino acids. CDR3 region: CASSSNYEQYF. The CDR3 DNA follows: TGTGCCAGCAGCTCTAACTACGAGCAGTACTTC.

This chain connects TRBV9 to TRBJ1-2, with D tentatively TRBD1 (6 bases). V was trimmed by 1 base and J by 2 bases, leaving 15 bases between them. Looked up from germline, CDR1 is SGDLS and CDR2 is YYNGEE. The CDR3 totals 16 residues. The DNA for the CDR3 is TGTGCCAGCAGCGTATCTTTACAGGGCCCAAACTATGGCTACACCTTC. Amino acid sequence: CASSVSLQGPNYGYTF.